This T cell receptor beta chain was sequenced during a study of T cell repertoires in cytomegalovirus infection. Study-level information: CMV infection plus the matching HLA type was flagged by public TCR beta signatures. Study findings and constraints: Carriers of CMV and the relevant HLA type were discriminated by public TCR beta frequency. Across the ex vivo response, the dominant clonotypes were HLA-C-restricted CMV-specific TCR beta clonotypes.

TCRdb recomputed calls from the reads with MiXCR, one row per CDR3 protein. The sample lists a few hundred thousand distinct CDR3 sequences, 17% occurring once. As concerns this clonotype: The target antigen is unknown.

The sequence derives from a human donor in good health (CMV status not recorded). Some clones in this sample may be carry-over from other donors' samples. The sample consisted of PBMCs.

Here the CDR3 DNA reads TGTGCCAGCAGGGCCGGGACAGGGTCGGGCTACACCTTC. It codes for CASRAGTGSGYTF. The J gene is TRBJ1-2, the V gene TRBV2, with 9 positions matching TRBD1. This CDR3 is built from 13 residues. Germline trimming cut 6 bases from V and 8 bases from J; bases unmatched to any gene: 7. CDR1 is SNHLY and CDR2 is FYNNEI in the germline V gene.